Presented here are 10 T cell receptor beta chains from one specimen sequenced in a study of radiotherapy plus CTLA-4 blockade in lung cancer. This table comes from immunoSEQ multiplex PCR, and its TCRdb copy is limited to in-frame clones, with some not included. The sample yields 30,000 to 45,000 clones, approximately 77% seen once. The sequencing used peripheral blood, collected from a patient treated with radiotherapy plus ipilimumab. Receptor source: a human donor with non-small cell lung cancer who had stable disease on radiotherapy plus ipilimumab.

This chain uses TRBV6-5 with TRBJ1-4; no firm D call. The CDR3 has 14 residues. Germline V lookup: CDR1 MNHEY, CDR2 SVGAGI. V was clipped by 6 bases and J by 8 bases, with 16 bases between them. The CDR3 DNA sequence: TGTGCCAGCAGCGCTCGCGGTGGGAGGGAAAAACTGTTTTTT. Its translation: CASSARGGREKLFF.

Comment on this clone: Other nucleotide sequences from this sample produce the same CDR3. V and J are TRBV15 and TRBJ1-1; TRBD1 might be the D (6 bases). CDR1 is LNHNV, CDR2 YYDKDF, per germline (reference sequence). The V end was cut by 0 bases, the J end by 4 bases, with 9 bases between. This CDR3 contains 14 residues. This CDR3 is CATSRERGGTEAFF. CDR3 in DNA: TGTGCCACCAGCAGAGAACGAGGGGGCACTGAAGCTTTCTTT.

This chain joins TRBV10-3 and TRBJ1-5; D is unresolved. Trimming stripped 6 bases from V and 7 bases from J, with 13 bases between. The CDR3 extends over 13 amino acids. The germline gives CDR1 ENHRY, CDR2 SYGVKD. The CDR3 bases are TGTGCCATCAGGCGAGGGTTTGACCAGCCCCAGCATTTT. Translated, it gives CAIRRGFDQPQHF.

This clone is a singleton in its sample. The V gene is TRBV2, the J gene TRBJ2-2, with TRBD2 matching over 9 bases. The CDR3 totals 15 residues. J gave up 7 bases and V 3 bases, and 6 bases lay outside the gene matches. Germline V gene lookup returns CDR1 SNHLY and CDR2 FYNNEI. CDR3 region: CASSDGGGAGGELFF. The CDR3 nucleotides are TGTGCCAGCAGTGACGGCGGGGGGGCAGGCGGGGAGCTGTTTTTT.

CDR3 nucleotide sequence: TGTGCTAGTGGTCTCCCTTTTTTTGATACGCAGTATTTT. Translation gives CASGLPFFDTQYF. This chain links TRBV12-5 with TRBJ2-3; no firm D call. Per germline, CDR1 LGHNT and CDR2 FRNRAP. The ends were cut back, 5 bases at V and 6 bases at J, with 12 bases in the middle. The CDR3 spans 13 residues.

The genes are TRBV30 and TRBJ1-2, with TRBD1 identical over 7 bases. Germline values: CDR1 GTSNPN, CDR2 SVGIG (reference sequence). V dropped 4 bases and J dropped 4; count of bases not matched to a gene: 6. CDR3 length: 13 amino acids. Here the CDR3 reads CAWTRSGGYGYTF. CDR3 DNA: TGTGCCTGGACAAGATCAGGGGGCTATGGCTACACCTTC.

The chain recombines TRBV7-8 with TRBJ1-1, with 9 positions matching TRBD1. The CDR3 totals 19 residues. Germline V gene sequence: CDR1 SGHVS, CDR2 FQNEAQ. V trimming: 2 bases; J trimming: 0 bases; junction bases outside the gene matches: 13. The CDR3 DNA reads TGTGCCAGCAGCTTAAAGGTTCGAGGGACAGGGAGAATGAACACTGAAGCTTTCTTT. It codes for CASSLKVRGTGRMNTEAFF.

V is TRBV10-1 and J is TRBJ2-1, with D possibly matching TRBD2 (5 bases). CDR3 size: 13 residues. The V gene's germline CDR1 is WNHNN and CDR2 SYGVQD (reference sequence). V was cut by 4 bases and J by 7 bases, with 11 bases left in between. This chain's CDR3 is CASSALARNEQFF. CDR3 bases: TGCGCCAGCAGTGCCCTAGCTCGGAATGAGCAGTTCTTC.

The chain joins TRBV30 to TRBJ2-7; no firm D call. The V and J ends lost 2 bases and 2 bases respectively, with 4 bases between them. The CDR3 length is 11 residues. Germline CDR1 reads GTSNPN; CDR2 reads SVGIG (reference sequence). CDR3 coding DNA: TGTGCCTGGAGTCCAGCCTACGAGCAGTACTTC. Encoded protein: CAWSPAYEQYF.

The rearrangement joins TRBV7-2 to TRBJ1-2, with D tentatively TRBD1 (5 bases). This CDR3 has 13 residues. CDR1 and CDR2 from the germline V gene are SGHTA and FQGNSA. Trimming cost V 5 bases and J 4 bases, with 11 bases left between them. The CDR3 loop reads CASSPQTVYGYTF. The CDR3 region has the DNA TGTGCCAGCAGCCCGCAGACAGTCTATGGCTACACCTTC.